The 4 T cell receptor beta chains below all came from one sample that was sequenced in a study of blood T cell repertoires in COVID-19. Profiling relied on immunoSEQ multiplex PCR, and the TCRdb table lists in-frame clones only, not all of them. The repertoire holds about 96,000 clones, roughly 80% seen once, with approximately 8.7% in the top ten. Sequences were obtained from peripheral blood. Source of these receptors: a man aged 50 to 59 who had recovered from COVID-19.

The chain has TRBV6-1 and TRBJ2-3; D perhaps matches TRBD2 (7 bases). V lost 0 bases and J 0 bases, leaving 16 bases between the germline ends. The CDR3 has 18 amino acids. The germline CDR1 and CDR2 sequences are MNHNS and SASEGT. Here the CDR3 DNA reads TGTGCCAGCAGTGAAGCCGCGGGGGCGACCTATAGCACAGATACGCAGTATTTT. Translated: CASSEAAGATYSTDTQYF.

This sequence joins TRBV10-3 and TRBJ2-3; maybe TRBD1 (7 bases). The CDR3 runs to 17 residues. Per the germline V gene, CDR1 is ENHRY and CDR2 is SYGVKD. V was pared by 11 bases and J by 5 bases, with 29 bases between. The CDR3 spells CAYSSGQGGVVLDTQYF. CDR3 DNA sequence: TGTGCCTACTCCTCGGGGCAGGGGGGAGTGGTCCTAGATACGCAGTATTTT.

The V and J genes are TRBV5-6 and TRBJ2-1; 10 bases are a match to TRBD2. The CDR3 sequence is 16 residues long. Germline trimming cut 1 base from V and 5 bases from J; bases unmatched to any gene: 6. From germline, CDR1 is SGHDT and CDR2 YYEEEE. In DNA, the CDR3 is TGTGCCAGCAGCTTGCGAGCGGGAGGGTCGAACAATGAGCAGTTCTTC. This sequence encodes CASSLRAGGSNNEQFF.

This clone was detected a few times. The chain joins TRBV9 to TRBJ1-3; a weak D match, TRBD1 (5 bases). The CDR3 is 15 amino acids. In germline, CDR1 is SGDLS, CDR2 YYNGEE. V was cut by 3 bases and J by 0 bases, with 10 bases left in between. CDR3: CASSATEISGNTIYF. The CDR3 region has the DNA TGTGCCAGCAGCGCGACAGAGATCTCTGGAAACACCATATATTTT.